This T cell receptor beta chain was profiled in a study of PD-1 blockade in mismatch repair-deficient tumors. TCRs were sequenced from a few patients responding to pembrolizumab. Here immunoSEQ multiplex PCR was the method, and the copy in TCRdb shows in-frame clones only, minus some. The sample consists of nearly 25,000 clones, under 85% of them appearing once. The sample was peripheral blood, taken 12 weeks after starting pembrolizumab. This clonotype originated in an adult with mismatch repair-deficient cancer.

The CDR3 region is CASSENPGGTEAFF. DNA for the CDR3: TGTGCCAGCAGTGAAAACCCTGGCGGGACTGAAGCTTTCTTT. The J gene is TRBJ1-1, the V gene TRBV6-1, with D unclear. Germline V gene data show CDR1 as MNHNS and CDR2 as SASEGT. The CDR3 has 14 amino acids. V was shortened by 2 bases and J by 5 bases, with 12 bases between the two germline ends.